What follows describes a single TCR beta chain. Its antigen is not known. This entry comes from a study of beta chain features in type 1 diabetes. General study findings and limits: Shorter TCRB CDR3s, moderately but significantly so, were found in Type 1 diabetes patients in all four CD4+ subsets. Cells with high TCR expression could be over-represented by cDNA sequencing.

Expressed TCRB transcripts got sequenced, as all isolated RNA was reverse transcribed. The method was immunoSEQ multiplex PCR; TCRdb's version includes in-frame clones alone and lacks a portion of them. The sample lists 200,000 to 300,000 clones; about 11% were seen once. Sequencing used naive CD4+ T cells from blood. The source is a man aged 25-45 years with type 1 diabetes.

CDR3 nucleotide sequence: TGTGCCAGCAGTCTCGGGACAGGGAAAGAGACCCAGTACTTC. Translation gives CASSLGTGKETQYF. The rearrangement uses TRBV7-2 and TRBJ2-5, with TRBD1 identical over 9 bases. Trimming cost V 6 bases and J 3 bases; bases outside gene matches: 5. In germline, CDR1 is SGHTA, CDR2 FQGNSA. CDR3 length equals 14 residues.